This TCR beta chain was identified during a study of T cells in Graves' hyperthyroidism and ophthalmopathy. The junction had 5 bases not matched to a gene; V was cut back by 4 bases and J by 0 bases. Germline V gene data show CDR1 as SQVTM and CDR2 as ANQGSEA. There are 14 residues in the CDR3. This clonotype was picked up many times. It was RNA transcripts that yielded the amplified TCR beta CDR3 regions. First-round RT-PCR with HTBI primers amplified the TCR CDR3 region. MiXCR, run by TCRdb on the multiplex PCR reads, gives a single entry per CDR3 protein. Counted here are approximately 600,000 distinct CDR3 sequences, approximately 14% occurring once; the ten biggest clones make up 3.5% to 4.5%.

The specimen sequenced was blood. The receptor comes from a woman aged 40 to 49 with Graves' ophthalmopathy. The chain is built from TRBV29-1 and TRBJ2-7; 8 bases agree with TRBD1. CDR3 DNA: TGCAGCGTTGCCAGGACAGGGAGCTCCTACGAGCAGTACTTC. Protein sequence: CSVARTGSSYEQYF.